This is a list of T cell receptor beta chains from one sample in a study of cytomegalovirus exposure and HLA in healthy donors. Generated by immunoSEQ multiplex PCR, the TCRdb table keeps only in-frame clones and is missing some. The sample holds under 200,000 clones, about 70% seen once. The sequenced sample was PBMCs. Receptors were obtained from a woman in her 30s in good health and CMV-seronegative. Each CDR3 is given with its conserved first and last residue. A D gene is named only where the DNA matches it firmly. Where a row states a size, it is once, few, many or the class of an expanded clone; other rows omit it.

clone_size	j_call	v_call	d_call	cdr3_aa	cdr3_nt
NA	TRBJ1-5	TRBV2	NA	CASSEAPGIQPQHF	TGTGCCAGCAGTGAAGCGCCGGGTATTCAGCCCCAGCATTTT
NA	TRBJ1-1	TRBV25-1	NA	CASSGTSNTEAFF	TGTGCCAGCTCTGGGACATCGAACACTGAAGCTTTCTTT
NA	TRBJ1-2	TRBV5-1	NA	CASSLGSTNYGYTF	TGCGCCAGCAGCTTGGGGTCTACTAACTATGGCTACACCTTC
NA	TRBJ1-5	TRBV19	TRBD1	CASSTWGQGAGQPQHF	TGTGCCAGTAGTACCTGGGGACAGGGGGCGGGTCAGCCCCAGCATTTT
NA	TRBJ2-7	TRBV18	TRBD2	CASSPSSGRINEQYF	TGTGCCAGCTCACCGTCTAGCGGGAGAATCAACGAGCAGTACTTC
few	TRBJ1-4	TRBV7-9	NA	CASSLAFGQLNEKLFF	TGTGCCAGCAGCTTAGCGTTCGGCCAACTAAATGAAAAACTGTTTTTT
NA	TRBJ2-7	TRBV6-1	NA	CASPRGGEQYF	TGTGCCAGCCCGAGGGGGGGCGAGCAGTACTTC
NA	TRBJ1-2	TRBV2	NA	CASGSSYGYTF	TGTGCCAGCGGGAGCTCCTATGGCTACACCTTC
NA	TRBJ2-3	TRBV7-3	NA	CASSPAGAGTDTQYF	TGTGCCAGCAGCCCGGCGGGCGCCGGGACAGATACGCAGTATTTT
once	TRBJ2-1	TRBV4-2	NA	CASTPRPSPDNEQFF	TGTGCCAGCACCCCCCGGCCTAGTCCGGACAATGAGCAGTTCTTC
NA	TRBJ2-5	TRBV6-5	NA	CASREVQTETQYF	TGTGCCAGCAGGGAGGTCCAAACGGAGACCCAGTACTTC
NA	TRBJ2-1	TRBV7-9	TRBD2	CASSLAPRTSGGYNEQFF	TGTGCCAGCAGCTTAGCCCCTAGGACTAGCGGGGGATACAATGAGCAGTTCTTC
NA	TRBJ1-2	TRBV15	TRBD1	CATSRDQGDYGYTF	TGTGCCACCAGCAGAGATCAGGGGGACTATGGCTACACCTTC
NA	TRBJ1-4	TRBV5-4	NA	CASSSNNQDDREKLFF	TGTGCCAGCAGCTCAAATAACCAGGATGATCGGGAAAAACTGTTTTTT
NA	TRBJ2-7	TRBV7-9	NA	CASSLQGPGEQYF	TGTGCCAGCAGCTTGCAGGGGCCGGGCGAGCAGTACTTC
NA	TRBJ2-7	TRBV2	NA	CASRGAGEQYF	TGTGCCAGCCGGGGGGCGGGCGAGCAGTACTTC
once	TRBJ2-1	TRBV29-1	TRBD2	CSSRGEFGSYNEQFF	TGCAGCTCTCGGGGGGAGTTCGGCTCCTACAATGAGCAGTTCTTC
NA	TRBJ2-1	TRBV27	NA	CASSLSRGFYNEQFF	TGTGCCAGCAGTTTATCCAGGGGTTTTTACAATGAGCAGTTCTTC
NA	TRBJ1-5	TRBV7-9	NA	CASSPETGINQPQHF	TGTGCCAGCAGCCCAGAGACGGGAATCAATCAGCCCCAGCATTTT
NA	TRBJ1-6	TRBV6-6	NA	CASSRQNSPLHF	TGTGCCAGCAGTCGACAGAATTCACCCCTCCACTTT
NA	TRBJ1-6	TRBV11-2	TRBD1	CASSSVPGQGAYSPLHF	TGTGCCAGCAGCTCCGTCCCGGGACAGGGGGCATATTCACCCCTCCACTTT
NA	TRBJ2-5	TRBV7-6	TRBD2	CASSTRLAGGHETQYF	TGTGCCAGCAGCACCCGACTAGCGGGAGGGCATGAGACCCAGTACTTC
NA	TRBJ2-7	TRBV27	NA	CATQWGAAPAYEQYF	TGTGCCACCCAATGGGGAGCCGCCCCAGCCTACGAGCAGTACTTC
NA	TRBJ1-3	TRBV5-1	TRBD1	CASSLKTPGQGDFLSGNTIYF	TGCGCCAGCAGCTTAAAAACTCCGGGACAGGGGGATTTTCTTTCTGGAAACACCATATATTTT
NA	TRBJ1-1	TRBV6-6	NA	CASSYSASTEAFF	TGTGCCAGCAGTTACTCGGCCAGCACTGAAGCTTTCTTT
few	TRBJ2-3	TRBV2	NA	CASNRQSHGGDTQYF	TGTGCCAGCAACCGCCAATCTCACGGGGGAGATACGCAGTATTTT
NA	TRBJ2-5	TRBV27	TRBD2	CASSSLAGAETQYF	TGTGCCAGCAGTTCCTTAGCGGGAGCAGAGACCCAGTACTTC
few	TRBJ2-2	TRBV6-6	NA	CASSPGVGELFF	TGTGCCAGCAGCCCCGGGGTCGGGGAGCTGTTTTTT
once	TRBJ2-1	TRBV30	TRBD2	CAWSVWLAGMSSYNEQFF	TGTGCCTGGAGTGTTTGGCTAGCGGGGATGAGCTCCTACAATGAGCAGTTCTTC
few	TRBJ1-6	TRBV5-4	TRBD1	CASSRPGQENSPLHF	TGTGCCAGCAGCCGCCCGGGACAGGAGAATTCACCCCTCCACTTT
NA	TRBJ2-7	TRBV12-5	NA	CASGQGDSIGEQYF	TGTGCTAGTGGTCAAGGGGACTCCATCGGCGAGCAGTACTTC
NA	TRBJ2-3	TRBV7-9	TRBD2	CASSFGLAGGDTQYF	TGTGCCAGCAGTTTTGGACTAGCGGGAGGAGATACGCAGTATTTT
NA	TRBJ2-3	TRBV15	TRBD1	CATSRDPDRVVDTQYF	TGTGCCACCAGCAGAGATCCTGACAGGGTGGTAGATACGCAGTATTTT
NA	TRBJ2-7	TRBV9	TRBD2	CASSVGDSGGAYEQYF	TGTGCCAGCAGCGTAGGTGATAGCGGGGGGGCCTACGAGCAGTACTTC
NA	TRBJ1-2	TRBV7-9	NA	CASSSTEVYGYTF	TGTGCCAGCAGCTCGACAGAGGTCTATGGCTACACCTTC
NA	TRBJ2-1	TRBV7-3	TRBD2	CASSLLGTSGSSYNEQFF	TGTGCCAGCAGCTTACTCGGGACTAGCGGGAGTTCCTACAATGAGCAGTTCTTC
NA	TRBJ1-1	TRBV7-9	TRBD1	CASSQRWDSTSNTEAFF	TGTGCCAGCAGCCAGAGGTGGGACAGCACATCGAACACTGAAGCTTTCTTT
NA	TRBJ2-7	TRBV6-1	TRBD1	CASWDSDFIGYEQYF	TGTGCCAGTTGGGACAGCGACTTTATCGGCTACGAGCAGTACTTC
NA	TRBJ2-3	TRBV5-4	NA	CASCPRDGGGPDTQYF	TGTGCCAGCTGCCCGCGAGATGGCGGAGGACCAGATACGCAGTATTTT
NA	TRBJ2-7	TRBV5-1	TRBD1	CASSPGQVTYEQYF	TGCGCCAGCAGCCCAGGACAGGTGACCTACGAGCAGTACTTC
NA	TRBJ2-7	TRBV5-1	TRBD1	CASSLGQADYEQYF	TGCGCCAGCAGCTTAGGACAGGCCGACTACGAGCAGTACTTC
NA	TRBJ2-7	TRBV6-1	TRBD1	CASRKQGIYEQYF	TGTGCCAGCAGGAAACAGGGGATCTACGAGCAGTACTTC
NA	TRBJ2-1	TRBV18	TRBD2	CASSLTSGSGDEQFF	TGTGCCAGCTCACTCACTAGCGGGAGCGGCGATGAGCAGTTCTTC
NA	TRBJ1-4	TRBV27	TRBD1	CASRGAGGASREKLFF	TGTGCCAGCAGGGGGGCAGGGGGCGCGTCTCGAGAAAAACTGTTTTTT
few	TRBJ2-7	TRBV4-1	TRBD2	CASSQVSAGGVYEQYF	TGCGCCAGCAGCCAAGTCTCTGCGGGAGGCGTATACGAGCAGTACTTC
NA	TRBJ2-5	TRBV7-9	NA	CASSLDTQETQYF	TGTGCCAGCAGCCTGGACACCCAAGAGACCCAGTACTTC
NA	TRBJ1-2	TRBV7-9	TRBD1	CASNRGDYGYTF	TGTGCCAGCAACAGGGGGGACTATGGCTACACCTTC
few	TRBJ2-1	TRBV6-1	NA	CASSESEGTPYNEQFF	TGTGCCAGCAGTGAATCTGAGGGAACCCCCTACAATGAGCAGTTCTTC
few	TRBJ1-1	TRBV5-1	NA	CASSPRPGVDTEAFF	TGCGCCAGCAGCCCGAGGCCCGGGGTGGATACTGAAGCTTTCTTT
few	TRBJ1-1	TRBV6-1	TRBD1	CASSEALLGGTVNTEAFF	TGTGCCAGCAGTGAAGCGCTTCTAGGTGGGACAGTGAACACTGAAGCTTTCTTT
NA	TRBJ2-3	TRBV5-6	TRBD2	CASSQGLAGVTADTQYF	TGTGCCAGCAGCCAGGGACTAGCGGGAGTTACCGCAGATACGCAGTATTTT
NA	TRBJ2-3	TRBV5-1	TRBD1	CASSLGTGGTTDTQYF	TGCGCCAGCAGCTTGGGGACAGGGGGTACTACAGATACGCAGTATTTT
once	TRBJ2-7	TRBV5-1	NA	CASSLYPGSSYEQYF	TGCGCCAGCAGCTTGTACCCGGGGAGCTCCTACGAGCAGTACTTC
NA	TRBJ1-5	TRBV4-2	NA	CASSLYGGENSNQPQHF	TGTGCCAGCAGCCTTTACGGGGGGGAAAATAGCAATCAGCCCCAGCATTTT
NA	TRBJ1-6	TRBV2	TRBD1	CASGTGGSPLHF	TGTGCCAGTGGGACAGGCGGTTCACCCCTCCACTTT
once	TRBJ2-1	TRBV30	TRBD2	CAWRGTRIFLGEQFF	TGTGCCTGGAGGGGGACTAGGATCTTCCTGGGTGAGCAGTTCTTC
NA	TRBJ2-7	TRBV19	TRBD1	CASSLDTVRDRVYEQYF	TGTGCCAGTAGTTTAGACACAGTCCGGGACAGGGTCTACGAGCAGTACTTC
NA	TRBJ1-3	TRBV6-1	NA	CASSEVLTLSSGNTIYF	TGTGCCAGCAGTGAAGTTCTAACGTTGAGCTCTGGAAACACCATATATTTT